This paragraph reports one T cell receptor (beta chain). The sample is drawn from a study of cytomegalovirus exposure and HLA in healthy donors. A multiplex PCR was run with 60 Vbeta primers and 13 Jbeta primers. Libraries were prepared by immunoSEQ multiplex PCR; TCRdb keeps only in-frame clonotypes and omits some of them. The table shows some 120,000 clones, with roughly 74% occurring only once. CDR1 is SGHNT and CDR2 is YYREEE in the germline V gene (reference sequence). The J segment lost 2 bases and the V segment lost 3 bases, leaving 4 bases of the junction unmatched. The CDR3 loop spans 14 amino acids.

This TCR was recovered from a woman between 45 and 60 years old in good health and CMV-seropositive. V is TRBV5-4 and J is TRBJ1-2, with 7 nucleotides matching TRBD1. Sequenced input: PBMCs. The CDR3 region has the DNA TGTGCCAGCAGCTCCAAACAGGGGAACTATGGCTACACCTTC. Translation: CASSSKQGNYGYTF.